The entry that follows covers one T cell receptor (beta chain) sequence. Its antigen is as yet unknown. The V gene lost 3 bases and the J gene lost 2 bases, with 14 bases spanning the gap. CDR1 is MDHEN, CDR2 SYDVKM, per germline. CDR3 length: 16 amino acids. These data originate in a study of cytomegalovirus exposure and HLA in healthy donors. At the level of the study: Genotyping showed approximately 81% of roughly 400 donors falling in the Caucasian-associated ancestry cluster.

General study findings and limits: Most likely, a cluster of highly shared sequence variants arose as a sequencing artifact.

The PCR had 60 Vbeta and 13 Jbeta primers. Method: immunoSEQ multiplex PCR; TCRdb's copy keeps in-frame clones and lacks some. Of around 100,000 clones listed, 60% to 80% are singletons. This chain links TRBV28 with TRBJ1-5; D remains ambiguous. This sequence was found in a man in his fifties or sixties in good health and CMV-seropositive. Source material: PBMCs. The CDR3 DNA is TGTGCCAGCAGTTTCTCCGGCGAGGGTGGCAATCAGCCCCAGCATTTT. Protein sequence: CASSFSGEGGNQPQHF.